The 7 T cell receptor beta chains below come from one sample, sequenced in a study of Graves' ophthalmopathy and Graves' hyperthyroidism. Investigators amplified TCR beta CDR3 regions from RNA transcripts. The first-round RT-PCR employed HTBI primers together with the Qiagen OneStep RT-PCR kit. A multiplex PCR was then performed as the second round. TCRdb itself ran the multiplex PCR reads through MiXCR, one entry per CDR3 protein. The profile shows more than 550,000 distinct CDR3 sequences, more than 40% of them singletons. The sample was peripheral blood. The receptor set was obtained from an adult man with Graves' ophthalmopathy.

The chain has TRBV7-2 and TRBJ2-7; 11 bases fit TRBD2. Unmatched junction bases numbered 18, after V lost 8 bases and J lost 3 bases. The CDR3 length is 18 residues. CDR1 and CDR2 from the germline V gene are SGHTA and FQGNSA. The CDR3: CASHRGLAGGLKVYEQYF. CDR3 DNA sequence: TGTGCCAGCCACCGGGGGCTAGCGGGAGGCCTAAAAGTCTACGAGCAGTACTTC.

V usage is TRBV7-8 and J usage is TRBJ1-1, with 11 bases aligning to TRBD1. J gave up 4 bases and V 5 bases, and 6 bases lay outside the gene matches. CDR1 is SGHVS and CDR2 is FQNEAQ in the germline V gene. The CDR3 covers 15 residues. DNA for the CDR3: TGTGCCAGCAGCAGTATGGGGACAGGGGGCACTGAAGCTTTCTTT. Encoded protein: CASSSMGTGGTEAFF.

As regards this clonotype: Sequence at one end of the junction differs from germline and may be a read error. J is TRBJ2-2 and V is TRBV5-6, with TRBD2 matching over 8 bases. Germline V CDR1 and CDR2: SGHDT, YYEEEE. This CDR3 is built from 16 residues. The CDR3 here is CASSLARGGNTGEPFF. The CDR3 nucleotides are TGTGCCAGCAGCTTGGCCCGCGGGGGGAACACCGGGGAGCCGTTTTTT.

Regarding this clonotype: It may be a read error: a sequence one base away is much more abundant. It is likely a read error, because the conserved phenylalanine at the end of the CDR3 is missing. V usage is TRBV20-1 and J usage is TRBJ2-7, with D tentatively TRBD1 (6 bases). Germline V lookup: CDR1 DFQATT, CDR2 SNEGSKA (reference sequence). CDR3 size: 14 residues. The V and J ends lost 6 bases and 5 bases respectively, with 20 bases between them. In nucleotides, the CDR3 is TGCAGTGCACAGCAGGGGAAACCCAATAACGAGCAGTACCTC. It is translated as CSAQQGKPNNEQYL.

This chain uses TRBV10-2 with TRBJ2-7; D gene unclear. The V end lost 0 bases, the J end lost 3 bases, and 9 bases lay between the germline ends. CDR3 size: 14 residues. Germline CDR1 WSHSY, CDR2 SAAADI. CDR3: CASSESPDFYEQYF. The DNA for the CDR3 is TGCGCCAGCAGTGAGTCCCCAGACTTCTACGAGCAGTACTTC.

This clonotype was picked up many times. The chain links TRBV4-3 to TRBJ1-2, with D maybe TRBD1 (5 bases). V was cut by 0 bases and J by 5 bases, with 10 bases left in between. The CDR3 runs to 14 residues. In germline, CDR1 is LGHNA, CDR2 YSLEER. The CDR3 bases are TGCGCCAGCAGCCAAGAACGAGCAGGGTATGGCTACACCTTC. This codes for CASSQERAGYGYTF.

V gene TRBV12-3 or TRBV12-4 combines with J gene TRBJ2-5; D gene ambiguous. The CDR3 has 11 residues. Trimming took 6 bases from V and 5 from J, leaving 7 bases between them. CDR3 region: CASSQIETQYF. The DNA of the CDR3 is TGTGCCAGCAGCCAGATCGAGACCCAGTACTTC.